One and the same sample provided the 8 T cell receptor beta chains below, sequenced in a study of blood T cell repertoires in COVID-19. The data were produced by immunoSEQ multiplex PCR, yet TCRdb's version contains in-frame clones alone and is incomplete. The sample has about 140,000 clones, 81% seen once. The material sequenced was peripheral blood. Source of these receptors: a human donor in a cohort sampled during active COVID-19.

The table lists this clone with a count of one. The chain couples TRBV6-5 to TRBJ2-7, with 9 positions matching TRBD1. Germline values: CDR1 MNHEY, CDR2 SVGAGI. V shed 7 bases and J 1 base; nucleotides not matched to a gene: 8. The CDR3 is 15 residues long. The CDR3 sequence: CASTSSGTGSYEQYF. The CDR3 DNA reads as TGTGCCAGCACCTCTTCCGGGACAGGGTCCTACGAGCAGTACTTC.

The sample holds a few counts of this clone. The chain combines TRBV27 with TRBJ2-7; 7 positions agree with TRBD1. The V gene's germline CDR1 is MNHEY and CDR2 SMNVEV (reference sequence). CDR3 length: 15 residues. Trimming removed 6 bases from V and 4 bases from J; junction bases left unmatched: 12. The CDR3 spells CASRIRQGVEYEQYF. The CDR3 nucleotides are TGTGCCAGCAGGATAAGACAGGGCGTCGAGTACGAGCAGTACTTC.

The rearrangement joins TRBV7-2 to TRBJ1-5, with a possible D match to TRBD1 (5 bases). Trimming left V 1 base short and J 7 bases short, with 14 bases between. CDR3 length: 15 amino acids. The V gene's germline CDR1 is SGHTA and CDR2 FQGNSA. The CDR3, as DNA: TGTGCCAGCAGCTTAGACAGGAGGGGATTACAGCCCCAGCATTTT. Its protein is CASSLDRRGLQPQHF.

The chain carries TRBV4-1 and TRBJ2-5, with 10 positions matching TRBD2. The germline gives CDR1 MGHRA, CDR2 YSYEKL. V was pared by 1 base and J by 2 bases, with 7 bases of the junction left unmatched. This CDR3 is 17 amino acids long. The CDR3, as DNA: TGCGCCAGCAGCCAAGGGCCAGCGGGAGGGACTCAAGAGACCCAGTACTTC. Amino acid sequence: CASSQGPAGGTQETQYF.

The chain has TRBV12-5 and TRBJ2-2; 7 bases map to TRBD1. The germline V gene has CDR1 LGHNT and CDR2 FRNRAP. This CDR3 region has 14 residues. V dropped 6 bases and J dropped 3; count of bases not matched to a gene: 4. CDR3 amino acids: CASGGDSDTGELFF. The CDR3 DNA sequence: TGTGCTAGTGGGGGGGACAGCGACACCGGGGAGCTGTTTTTT.

This clone was seen a few times. V is TRBV5-1 and J is TRBJ1-1; no definite D call. Between the trimmed V and J ends, which lost 0 bases and 5 bases, there was a span of 14 bases. Germline values: CDR1 SGHRS, CDR2 YFSETQ. The CDR3 loop spans 15 amino acids. The CDR3 nucleotides read TGCGCCAGCAGCTTGGCCTCCCCCCGTGTGACTGAAGCTTTCTTT. Translating it yields CASSLASPRVTEAFF.

This clone was picked up a small number of times. This chain connects TRBV3-1 (or the pseudogene TRBV3-2) to TRBJ1-2; TRBD1 matches at 10 bases. CDR3 size: 16 residues. The V gene's germline CDR1 is LGHDT and CDR2 YNNKEL (reference sequence). The junction had 8 bases not matched to a gene; V was cut back by 0 bases and J by 7 bases. This chain's CDR3 is CASSQDRRTGGCGYTF. DNA of the CDR3: TGTGCCAGCAGCCAAGATAGGCGGACAGGGGGTTGTGGCTACACCTTC.

A word on this clone: The same CDR3 can be traced to other DNA sequences in this sample. The chain carries TRBV11-3 and TRBJ2-5; weak D call: TRBD2 (6 bases). Trimming pared 5 bases from V and 4 bases from J, leaving 14 bases between. The germline gives CDR1 SGHNT, CDR2 YENEEA. This CDR3 region has 14 residues. The CDR3 sequence: CASSGRDSPETQYF. CDR3 nucleotides: TGTGCCAGCAGCGGTAGGGACTCTCCAGAGACCCAGTACTTC.